This T cell receptor beta chain is drawn from a study of Graves' ophthalmopathy and Graves' hyperthyroidism. Hyperthyroidism patients, aged 18 to 65, were newly diagnosed, under 2 months' duration. If patients had other autoimmune diseases, uncontrolled infections, pregnancy or lactation, they were excluded. The evidence that diagnosis relied on was clinical symptoms, serum thyroxine, TRAb, thyroid ultrasound and orbital computed tomography. RNA transcripts served as template for amplifying TCR beta CDR3 sequences. Second-round multiplex PCR came after a first-round RT-PCR that employed HTBI primers. Each CDR3 protein gets one entry after TCRdb re-called the multiplex PCR reads with MiXCR. The sample yields around 1,200,000 distinct CDR3 sequences, roughly two fifths seen once. The CDR3 runs to 14 residues. CDR1 is SQVTM, CDR2 ANQGSEA, per germline. Trimming stripped 4 bases from V and 1 base from J, with 13 bases between.

The clonotype was recovered from an adult man with Graves' hyperthyroidism. The chain joins TRBV29-1 to TRBJ1-2, with D maybe TRBD1 (6 bases). The specimen sequenced was peripheral blood or thyroid tissue (not recorded which). The CDR3 here is CSVVVGTHNYGYTF. In DNA, the CDR3 is TGCAGCGTTGTCGTGGGGACACATAACTATGGCTACACCTTC.